The subject of this entry is one TCR beta chain. This sample was included in a study of CXCR3-negative and CXCR3-positive naive CD8 T cells. The overall study: Sequencing gave approximately 140 million TRB reads overall, about 1.5 +/- 0.3 million per library.

With UMI labels, 5' RACE was used to prepare the TRB cDNA libraries. TCRdb reworked the 5' RACE reads into one entry per CDR3 protein, no DNA. The sample holds 46,000 or so distinct CDR3 sequences. Looked up from germline, CDR1 is MRHNA and CDR2 is SNTAGT. The CDR3 consists of 13 residues. The material sequenced was naive CXCR3- CD8+ T cells from blood. Subset: CD45RO-CCR7+CD27+CD95- naive CD8+ T cells lacking CXCR3 (TNR3-). V is TRBV6-4 and J is TRBJ2-5; the TRBD2 assignment by TCRdb is unverifiable without DNA. The source is a human donor in good health. Some clones in this sample may be carry-over from other donors' samples. The CDR3 is CASSDSLVSEQYF.